This T cell receptor beta chain comes out of a study of blood T cell repertoires in COVID-19. As for the study in general: Acute and convalescent COVID-19 specimens originated in the United States, Italy and Spain. From T cells, B-cell-depleted T cells, or PBMCs came the material, which was cDNA or gDNA.

Losses at the gene ends were 8 bases for V and 4 bases for J; bases not matched to a gene: 6. CDR1 and CDR2 (germline): LNHDA, SQIVND (reference sequence). The CDR3 consists of 13 residues. Per the original methods: Amplification from reference gene primers served as the basis for estimated nucleated cell counts. The table came from immunoSEQ multiplex PCR; TCRdb's copy has only in-frame clones and leaves some out. V, J and clone size are taken as reported in that table, and D and trimming were inferred from the DNA itself. The sample consists of 200,000 to 300,000 clones, around 80% of them appearing once.

Sequencing was carried out using peripheral blood. The chain is built from TRBV19 and TRBJ1-2, with 8 positions matching TRBD1. This clonotype was sampled from a man aged 35-49 years who had recovered from COVID-19. The CDR3: CASGDRGVYGYTF. The CDR3 DNA follows: TGTGCCAGTGGAGACAGGGGAGTCTATGGCTACACCTTC. Using reference TRBV19 and TRBJ1-2 for the parts outside the CDR3, the full variable domain is DGGITQSPKYLFRKEGQNVTLSCEQNLNHDAMYWYRQDPGQGLRLIYYSQIVNDFQKGDIAEGYSVSREKKESFPLTVTSAQKNPTAFYLCASGDRGVYGYTFGSGTRLTVV.